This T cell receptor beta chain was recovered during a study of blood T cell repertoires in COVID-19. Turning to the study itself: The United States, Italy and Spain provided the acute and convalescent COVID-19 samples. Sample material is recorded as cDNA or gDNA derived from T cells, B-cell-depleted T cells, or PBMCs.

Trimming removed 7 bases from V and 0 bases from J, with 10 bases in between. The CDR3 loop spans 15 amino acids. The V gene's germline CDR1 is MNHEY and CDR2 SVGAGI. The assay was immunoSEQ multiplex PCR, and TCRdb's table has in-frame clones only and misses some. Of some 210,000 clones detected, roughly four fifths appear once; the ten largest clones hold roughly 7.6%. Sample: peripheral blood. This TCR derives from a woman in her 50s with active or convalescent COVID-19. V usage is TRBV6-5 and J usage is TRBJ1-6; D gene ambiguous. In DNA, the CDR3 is TGTGCCAGCAACCGACTGAGCTCCTATAATTCACCCCTCCACTTT. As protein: CASNRLSSYNSPLHF.